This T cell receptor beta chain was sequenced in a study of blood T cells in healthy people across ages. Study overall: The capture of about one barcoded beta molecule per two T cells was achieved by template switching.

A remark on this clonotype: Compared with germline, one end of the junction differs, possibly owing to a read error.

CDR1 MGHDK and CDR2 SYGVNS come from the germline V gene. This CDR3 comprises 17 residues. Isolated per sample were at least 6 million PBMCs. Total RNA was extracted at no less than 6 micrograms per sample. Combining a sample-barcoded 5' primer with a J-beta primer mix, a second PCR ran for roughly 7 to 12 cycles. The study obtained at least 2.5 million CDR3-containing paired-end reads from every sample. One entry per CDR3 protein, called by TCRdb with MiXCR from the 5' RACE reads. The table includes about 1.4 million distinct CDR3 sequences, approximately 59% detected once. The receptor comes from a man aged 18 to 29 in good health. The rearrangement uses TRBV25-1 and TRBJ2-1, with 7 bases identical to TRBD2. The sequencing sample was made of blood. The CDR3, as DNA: TGTGCCAGCAGTGCCACCCTTCTAGCGGCAGTCGAGAATGGGCAGTTCTTC. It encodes CASSATLLAAVENGQFF.